These 31 T cell receptor beta chains share one sample of origin, sequenced in a study of T cells in Graves' hyperthyroidism and ophthalmopathy. RNA transcripts provided the source from which TCR beta CDR3 regions were amplified. The HTBI primer set drove a first-round RT-PCR of the TCR CDR3. TCRdb used MiXCR to reprocess the multiplex PCR reads, holding one entry per CDR3 protein. The table lists about 290,000 distinct CDR3 sequences, approximately 19% of them singletons. The sequenced sample was blood. The receptors stem from a man aged 50 or older with Graves' ophthalmopathy.

This clonotype was seen only a few times. This chain uses TRBV20-1 with TRBJ2-3; D gene ambiguous. In germline, CDR1 is DFQATT, CDR2 SNEGSKA (reference sequence). CDR3 length: 11 amino acids. V was cut by 3 bases and J by 3 bases, with 4 bases left in between. CDR3: CSASHTDTQYF. The DNA for the CDR3 is TGCAGTGCTAGCCATACAGATACGCAGTATTTT.

This clonotype was found many times. The chain couples TRBV7-3 to TRBJ2-1; D ambiguous. Looked up from germline, CDR1 is SGHTA and CDR2 is FQGTGA. The CDR3 is 15 amino acids. V was cut by 2 bases and J by 3 bases, with 11 bases left in between. The CDR3 is CASSLGLGNYNEQFF. The CDR3 region has the DNA TGTGCCAGCAGCTTAGGTCTGGGTAACTACAATGAGCAGTTCTTC.

This clonotype was picked up many times. The chain employs TRBV18 and TRBJ1-1; D is undetermined. The V end was cut by 3 bases, the J end by 3 bases, with 8 bases between. Germline V CDR1 and CDR2: KGHSH, LQKENI. CDR3 length: 13 residues. CDR3 protein: CASSPGRDTEAFF. Written as DNA, the CDR3 is TGTGCCAGCTCACCGGGAAGGGACACTGAAGCTTTCTTT.

Worth noting for this clonotype: The junction shows a germline mismatch at one end, possibly a read error. As DNA, the CDR3 is TGTGTCACCAGCCTCCAGAGCACCGGGGAGCTGTTTTTT. Amino acids: CVTSLQSTGELFF. The V call is TRBV24-1, the J call TRBJ2-2, with unresolved D. The CDR3 runs to 13 residues. Germline V gene data show CDR1 as KGHDR and CDR2 as SFDVKD.

The rearrangement uses TRBV13 and TRBJ1-5; the D gene is possibly TRBD1 (5 bases). The germline CDR1 and CDR2 sequences are PRHDT and FYEKMQ (reference sequence). V shed 6 bases and J shed 7 bases, with 16 bases lying between them. The CDR3 totals 14 residues. The CDR3 sequence: CASSSGESGQPQHF. The DNA of the CDR3 is TGTGCCAGCAGTTCAGGAGAGTCAGGGCAGCCCCAGCATTTT.

This clonotype occurred many times. J is TRBJ2-1 and V is TRBV7-9; 12 bases align to TRBD2. The trim removed 2 bases at V and 1 base at J, leaving 3 bases unmatched. In germline, CDR1 is SEHNR, CDR2 FQNEAQ (reference sequence). This CDR3 is 17 amino acids long. CDR3 nucleotides: TGTGCCAGCAGCTTACTTACTAGCGGGAGGTCCTACAATGAGCAGTTCTTC. The encoded protein is CASSLLTSGRSYNEQFF.

V gene TRBV29-1 combines with J gene TRBJ2-3; D not resolved. V lost 5 bases, J lost 5 bases, and 8 bases lay in between. The CDR3 is 11 amino acids. CDR1 is SQVTM, CDR2 ANQGSEA, per germline. CDR3 DNA: TGCAGCGTTTCCGAGAAAGATACGCAGTATTTT. Its protein is CSVSEKDTQYF.

This clonotype showed up just once. This may be a read error: a much more frequent sequence differs by one nucleotide. This chain uses TRBV20-1 with TRBJ2-7; D gene uncertain. V was trimmed by 2 bases and J by 3 bases, leaving 14 bases between them. The CDR3 has 14 residues. The germline CDR1 and CDR2 sequences are DFQATT and SNEGSKA (reference sequence). Here the CDR3 DNA reads TGCAGTGCTAGACCTGTCACCCTTGGCTACGAGCAGTACTTC. It specifies CSARPVTLGYEQYF.

V and J are TRBV6-1 and TRBJ2-1, with 9 bases matching TRBD2. In germline, CDR1 is MNHNS, CDR2 SASEGT. The V segment lost 5 bases and the J segment 4 bases; nucleotides outside the gene matches: 9. This CDR3 comprises 16 residues. The CDR3 DNA reads TGTGCCAGCAGTATCTTAGCGGGAGAAAGATACAATGAGCAGTTCTTC. Translation gives CASSILAGERYNEQFF.

The sample holds many counts of this clonotype. Written as DNA, the CDR3 is TGTGCCAGCAGCGGAAGAACAGGGGCCCCTGGGGCCAACGTCCTGACTTTC. It encodes CASSGRTGAPGANVLTF. The J gene is TRBJ2-6, the V gene TRBV9, with 7 bases fitting TRBD1. This CDR3 spans 17 amino acids. Germline CDR1 reads SGDLS; CDR2 reads YYNGEE. The V segment lost 3 bases and the J segment 2 bases; nucleotides outside the gene matches: 8.

V usage is TRBV13 and J usage is TRBJ1-4, with D perhaps TRBD1 (6 bases). V gave up 2 bases and J gave up 6 bases, with 22 bases separating them. The germline gives CDR1 PRHDT, CDR2 FYEKMQ (reference sequence). This CDR3 contains 18 residues. This CDR3 is CASSLKAGTREEDEKLFF. Written as DNA, the CDR3 is TGTGCCAGCAGCTTAAAAGCCGGGACAAGGGAGGAGGATGAAAAACTGTTTTTT.

This clonotype was detected only a few times. This chain connects TRBV27 to TRBJ1-1; no firm D call. Trimming shortened V by 9 bases and J by 0 bases, and 8 bases separated the two germline ends. This CDR3 contains 12 residues. Germline loops: CDR1 MNHEY, CDR2 SMNVEV (reference sequence). The CDR3 DNA follows: TGTGCCAGACGGATCATGAACACTGAAGCTTTCTTT. This encodes CARRIMNTEAFF.

The table lists this clonotype with a few counts. This chain uses TRBV20-1 with TRBJ2-2, with no clear D. Trimming cost V 6 bases and J 7 bases, with 9 bases left between them. The CDR3 totals 11 residues. The germline V gene has CDR1 DFQATT and CDR2 SNEGSKA (reference sequence). The CDR3 DNA reads TGCAGTGCCCTAACACGCGGGGAGCTGTTTTTT. Protein product: CSALTRGELFF.

This chain uses TRBV7-9 with TRBJ1-2, with D possibly being TRBD1 (5 bases). From germline, CDR1 is SEHNR and CDR2 FQNEAQ (reference sequence). The V gene lost 5 bases and the J gene lost 8 bases, with 15 bases spanning the gap. The CDR3 extends over 13 amino acids. CDR3 sequence (DNA): TGTGCCAGCAGCCACGTAGGGGCAGAAGGCTACACCTTC. It codes for CASSHVGAEGYTF.

The chain recombines TRBV7-6 with TRBJ2-2, with 10 bases matching TRBD2. Germline CDR1 reads SGHVS; CDR2 reads FNYEAQ. V lost 2 bases, J lost 6 bases, and 18 bases stayed unmatched. This CDR3 has 20 amino acids. The chain's CDR3 is CASSLISGTSDFEGAGELFF. The DNA of the CDR3 is TGTGCCAGCAGCTTAATATCCGGGACTAGCGACTTTGAGGGGGCCGGGGAGCTGTTTTTT.

This chain joins TRBV4-1 and TRBJ2-7; TRBD1 or TRBD2 may be the D gene (6 bases each). The V end was cut by 4 bases, the J end by 2 bases, with 15 bases between. This CDR3 spans 15 amino acids. Germline V gene sequence: CDR1 MGHRA, CDR2 YSYEKL. The CDR3 spells CASSRPGASAYEQYF. The DNA for the CDR3 is TGCGCCAGCAGCCGACCGGGGGCCTCGGCCTACGAGCAGTACTTC.

The rearrangement joins TRBV6-1 to TRBJ2-1, with a weak D call TRBD1 (6 bases). Looked up from germline, CDR1 is MNHNS and CDR2 is SASEGT. Deletions cut 6 bases from V and 5 bases from J, with 11 bases between. The CDR3 has 13 residues. The CDR3 sequence: CASRYRTDNEQFF. Written as DNA, the CDR3 is TGTGCCAGCAGGTATAGGACAGACAATGAGCAGTTCTTC.

The chain links TRBV28 to TRBJ1-2; D remains ambiguous. V lost 8 bases, J lost 7 bases, and 23 bases lay in between. CDR1 MDHEN and CDR2 SYDVKM come from the germline V gene. This CDR3 spans 15 amino acids. In DNA, the CDR3 is TGTGCCAGCTCTACTAGCGGGAGGGCCCCGGGTGGCTACACCTTC. Its translation is CASSTSGRAPGGYTF.

This chain uses TRBV7-9 with TRBJ1-2; D ambiguous. This CDR3 spans 12 amino acids. V lost 1 base and J 6 bases, leaving 6 bases between the germline ends. Germline CDR1 and CDR2: SEHNR and FQNEAQ (reference sequence). CDR3 loop: CASSLEAHGYTF. CDR3 bases: TGTGCCAGCAGCTTAGAAGCACATGGCTACACCTTC.

This clonotype appeared many times. V is TRBV3-1 and J is TRBJ2-7; D remains unclear. This CDR3 spans 12 amino acids. Germline assignment: CDR1 LGHDT and CDR2 YNNKEL (reference sequence). V was trimmed by 3 bases and J by 0 bases, leaving 3 bases between them. Here the CDR3 DNA reads TGTGCCAGCAGCCACGCCTCCTACGAGCAGTACTTC. Its protein is CASSHASYEQYF.

This clonotype was counted only a few times. The J gene is TRBJ2-1, the V gene TRBV4-1; D not certain. The CDR3 has 17 residues. In germline, CDR1 is MGHRA, CDR2 YSYEKL. The V and J ends lost 4 bases and 6 bases respectively, with 22 bases between them. The CDR3 DNA is TGCGCCAGCAGCCGCGCGGCTGTGGGCCTACGAGGCAATGAGCAGTTCTTC. Its translation: CASSRAAVGLRGNEQFF.

This clonotype was observed a handful of times. V usage is TRBV7-2 and J usage is TRBJ1-5; D not resolved. In germline, CDR1 is SGHTA, CDR2 FQGNSA. The CDR3 has 14 residues. The germline V and J ends were trimmed by 5 bases and 10 bases, with 18 bases remaining between them. Written as DNA, the CDR3 is TGTGCCAGCAGCCCCCCCCCCCCGGTCTATCCCCAGCATTTT. It yields the protein CASSPPPPVYPQHF. The whole variable domain, filled in from reference TRBV7-2 and TRBJ1-5, reads GAGVSQSPSNKVTEKGKDVELRCDPISGHTALYWYRQSLGQGLEFLIYFQGNSAPDKSGLPSDRFSAERTGGSVSTLTIQRTQQEDSAVYLCASSPPPPVYPQHFGDGTRLSIL.

This clonotype occurred a few times. This chain uses TRBV12-5 with TRBJ2-3, with D unresolved. Trimming took 6 bases from V and 2 from J, leaving 6 bases between them. The CDR3 has 12 amino acids. The V gene's germline CDR1 is LGHNT and CDR2 FRNRAP. The CDR3 sequence is CASGKSTDTQYF. CDR3 bases: TGTGCTAGTGGGAAGTCCACAGATACGCAGTATTTT.

This clonotype was picked up many times. V gene TRBV2 combines with J gene TRBJ2-5; D gene unclear. Germline V CDR1 and CDR2: SNHLY, FYNNEI. The CDR3 length is 11 residues. V was cut by 6 bases and J by 2 bases, with 4 bases left in between. The CDR3 spells CASSDQETQYF. The DNA for the CDR3 is TGTGCCAGCAGCGATCAAGAGACCCAGTACTTC.

The chain carries TRBV29-1 and TRBJ2-7; D is tentatively TRBD1 or TRBD2 (5 bases each). The CDR3 consists of 12 residues. The V gene's germline CDR1 is SQVTM and CDR2 ANQGSEA. V was trimmed by 4 bases and J by 2 bases, leaving 9 bases between them. The CDR3 is CSVAPGPYEQYF. CDR3 DNA: TGCAGCGTTGCGCCGGGGCCCTACGAGCAGTACTTC.

This clonotype has ten or more counts. This chain uses TRBV7-9 with TRBJ2-5; D is undetermined. Germline CDR1 is SEHNR and CDR2 is FQNEAQ (reference sequence). The CDR3 is 14 amino acids. V lost 5 bases and J lost 7, with 17 bases in between. CDR3 DNA: TGTGCCAGCAGCCCTACGGCCAGCTTGGGGACCCAGTACTTC. Amino acid sequence: CASSPTASLGTQYF.

With respect to this clonotype: An end of the junction differs from the germline gene, which may be a read error. The genes are TRBV6-1 and TRBJ2-1; D may correspond to TRBD1 or TRBD2 (5 bases each). This CDR3 is built from 14 residues. Germline CDR1 is MNHNS and CDR2 is SASEGT. CDR3 loop: CASGRGPSYNEQLF. In nucleotides, the CDR3 is TGTGCCAGCGGCCGGGGCCCTTCCTACAATGAGCAGCTCTTC.

This clonotype has a count of ten or more. CDR3 loop: CASSELAGGPITYNEQFF. CDR3 nucleotide sequence: TGTGCCAGCAGTGAACTAGCGGGAGGGCCCATTACGTACAATGAGCAGTTCTTC. This rearrangement joins TRBV2 to TRBJ2-1, with 12 bases matching TRBD2. V lost 2 bases and J lost 4; bases outside the gene matches: 9. Germline V gene lookup returns CDR1 SNHLY and CDR2 FYNNEI. CDR3 length equals 18 residues.

This chain joins TRBV28 and TRBJ1-2; tentatively, D is TRBD1 (5 bases). Looked up from germline, CDR1 is MDHEN and CDR2 is SYDVKM. The CDR3 sequence is 13 residues long. V dropped 6 bases and J dropped 4 bases, with 12 bases sitting between them. The CDR3 DNA reads as TGTGCCAGCAGCTTACAGGCGTCCTATGGCTACACCTTC. Translated, it gives CASSLQASYGYTF.

This clonotype showed up many times. This chain connects TRBV20-1 to TRBJ2-3, with TRBD2 matching over 7 bases. This CDR3 is built from 14 residues. V lost 6 bases to trimming and J lost 6 bases; unmatched junction nucleotides: 12. CDR1 is DFQATT and CDR2 is SNEGSKA in the germline V gene (reference sequence). Here the CDR3 reads CSASQAGEEDTQYF. The CDR3 nucleotides read TGCAGTGCCAGCCAGGCGGGAGAAGAGGATACGCAGTATTTT.

The chain has TRBV5-8 and TRBJ2-1, with a tentative D call TRBD1 (5 bases). Germline CDR1 reads SGHTS; CDR2 reads YDEGEE. The CDR3 runs to 17 residues. V lost 0 bases to trimming and J lost 2 bases, with 15 bases between them. In nucleotides, the CDR3 is TGTGCCAGCAGCTTGGGGGCAGGGAAGCCCGCCTACAATGAGCAGTTCTTC. Amino acids: CASSLGAGKPAYNEQFF.